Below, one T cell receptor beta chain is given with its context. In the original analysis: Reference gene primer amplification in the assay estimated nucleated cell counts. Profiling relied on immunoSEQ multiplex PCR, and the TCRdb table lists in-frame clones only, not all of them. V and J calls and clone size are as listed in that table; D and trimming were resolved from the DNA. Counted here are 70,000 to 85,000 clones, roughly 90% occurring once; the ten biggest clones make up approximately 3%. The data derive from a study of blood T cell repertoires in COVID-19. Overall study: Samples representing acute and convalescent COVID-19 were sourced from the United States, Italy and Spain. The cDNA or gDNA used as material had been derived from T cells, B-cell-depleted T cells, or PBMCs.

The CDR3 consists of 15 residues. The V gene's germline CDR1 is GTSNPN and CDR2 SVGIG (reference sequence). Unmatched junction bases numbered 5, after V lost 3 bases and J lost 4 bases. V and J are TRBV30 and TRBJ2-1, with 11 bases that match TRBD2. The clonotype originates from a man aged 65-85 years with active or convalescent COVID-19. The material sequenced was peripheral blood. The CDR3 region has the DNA TGTGCCTGGAGGGTAGCGGGAGGGTTTTACAATGAGCAGTTCTTC. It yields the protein CAWRVAGGFYNEQFF.